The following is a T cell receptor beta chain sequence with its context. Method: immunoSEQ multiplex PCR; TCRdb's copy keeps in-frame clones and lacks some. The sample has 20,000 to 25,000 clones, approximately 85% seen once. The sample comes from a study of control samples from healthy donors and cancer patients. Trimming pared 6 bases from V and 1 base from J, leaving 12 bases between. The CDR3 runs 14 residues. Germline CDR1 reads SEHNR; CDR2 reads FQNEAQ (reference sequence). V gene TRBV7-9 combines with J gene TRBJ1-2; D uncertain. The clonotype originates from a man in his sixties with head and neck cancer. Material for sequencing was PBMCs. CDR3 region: CASSPRMFNYGYTF. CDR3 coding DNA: TGTGCCAGCAGTCCACGAATGTTTAACTATGGCTACACCTTC.